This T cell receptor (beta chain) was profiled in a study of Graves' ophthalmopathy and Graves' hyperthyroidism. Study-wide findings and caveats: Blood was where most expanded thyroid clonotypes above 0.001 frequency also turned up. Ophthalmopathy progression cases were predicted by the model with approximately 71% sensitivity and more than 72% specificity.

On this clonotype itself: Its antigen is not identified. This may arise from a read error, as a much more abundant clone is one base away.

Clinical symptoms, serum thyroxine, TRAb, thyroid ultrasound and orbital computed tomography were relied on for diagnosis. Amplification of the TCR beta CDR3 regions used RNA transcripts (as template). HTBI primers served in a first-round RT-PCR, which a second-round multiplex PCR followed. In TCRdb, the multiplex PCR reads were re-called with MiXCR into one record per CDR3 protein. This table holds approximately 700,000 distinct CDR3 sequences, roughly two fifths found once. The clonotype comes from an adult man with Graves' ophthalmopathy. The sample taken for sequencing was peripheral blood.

The CDR3 here is CASSLQGIAGYTF. The CDR3, as DNA: TGTGCCAGTAGTTTACAGGGGATTGCAGGCTACACCTTC. The V and J genes are TRBV19 and TRBJ1-2; TRBD1 agrees at 7 bases. The length of the CDR3 is 13 residues. The V and J ends lost 5 bases and 8 bases, in that order; junction bases with no gene match: 8. Germline CDR1 LNHDA, CDR2 SQIVND (reference sequence).